The 27 T cell receptor beta chains below were found in one sample sequenced in a study of CD8 T cells in ankylosing spondylitis (dated by TCRdb to about 2017). The library relied on 5' RACE. Sequencer: Illumina HiSeq 2500. The raw public reads went through TCRdb reprocessing: fastp at Q25, MiXCR clone calling, in-frame beta chains kept. Rows are combined by CDR3 protein, so each entry shows the most common genes and DNA. The sample contains about 240,000 distinct CDR3 sequences, approximately 12% of them found a single time. 6% to 8.5% of the sample is held by the ten biggest clonotypes. What was sequenced was blood, either unsorted or a sorted T cell fraction (not recorded which). Receptor source: a male donor with ankylosing spondylitis or in good health (not recorded which).

In this sample, this clonotype turned up many times. The chain is built from TRBV12-3 or TRBV12-4 and TRBJ2-3; D is possibly TRBD2 (6 bases). The CDR3 sequence is 14 residues long. V was pared by 5 bases and J by 6 bases, with 15 bases between. CDR3 in DNA: TGTGCCAGCAGTCTCGGAGGGCTATCTGATACGCAGTATTTT. Amino acid sequence: CASSLGGLSDTQYF.

Worth noting for this clonotype: A much larger clone differs from this one at a single base, so this may be a read error. The chain couples TRBV12-3 or TRBV12-4 to TRBJ1-6; tentatively, D is TRBD1 (5 bases). V was clipped by 6 bases and J by 7 bases, with 16 bases between them. The CDR3 contains 15 residues. The CDR3 loop reads CASSLPRDWNSPLHF. The CDR3 DNA reads TGTGCCAGCAGCCTCCCCAGGGATTGGAATTCACCCCTCCACTTT.

The table lists this clonotype with many counts. The CDR3 region is CASSLVMRGETQYF. The DNA for the CDR3 is TGTGCCAGCAGTTTGGTAATGAGGGGAGAGACCCAGTACTTC. The genes are TRBV12-3 or TRBV12-4 and TRBJ2-5; possibly TRBD1 or TRBD2 for D (5 bases each). Trimming cost V 3 bases and J 4 bases, with 12 bases left between them. The CDR3 runs to 14 residues.

Worth noting for this clonotype: Sequence at one end of the junction differs from germline and may be a read error. The chain has TRBV28 and TRBJ2-7; 9 bases are a match to TRBD2. The CDR3 is 13 residues long. Per the germline V gene, CDR1 is MDHEN and CDR2 is SYDVKM. DNA of the CDR3: TGTACCAGCGGGGGGAGCGGGAGAAACGAGCAGTACTTC. Encoded protein: CTSGGSGRNEQYF.

This clonotype was detected many times. The chain is built from TRBV20-1 and TRBJ2-7; TRBD1 matches 8 bases. V lost 2 bases, J lost 3 bases, and 6 bases stayed unmatched. Germline values: CDR1 DFQATT, CDR2 SNEGSKA (reference sequence). CDR3 length equals 14 residues. Here the CDR3 DNA reads TGCAGTGCTAGAACCGGGACAGGCAACTACGAGCAGTACTTC. It encodes CSARTGTGNYEQYF.

This clonotype was seen at least ten times. This rearrangement joins TRBV5-6 to TRBJ2-7; D gene ambiguous. Germline-derived CDR1 and CDR2 are SGHDT and YYEEEE. There are 14 residues in the CDR3. V gave up 4 bases and J gave up 3 bases, with 14 bases separating them. The CDR3 spells CASSTQKGIYEQYF. The CDR3, as DNA: TGTGCCAGCAGCACCCAAAAAGGGATCTACGAGCAGTACTTC.

CDR3 loop: CASSSGEGHQHF. The DNA for the CDR3 is TGTGCCAGCAGTTCTGGCGAGGGACACCAGCATTTT. J is TRBJ1-5 and V is TRBV12-3 or TRBV12-4; D is perhaps TRBD1 (6 bases). The CDR3 contains 12 residues. Trimming left V 4 bases short and J 12 bases short, with 13 bases between.

The CDR3 sequence: CATSRDPGEKLFF. The CDR3 DNA sequence: TGTGCCACCAGCAGAGATCCCGGGGAAAAACTGTTTTTT. This rearrangement joins TRBV15 to TRBJ1-4; D remains unclear. This CDR3 contains 13 residues. Germline V gene data show CDR1 as LNHNV and CDR2 as YYDKDF (reference sequence). Trimming took 0 bases from V and 8 from J, leaving 7 bases between them.

In its sample, this clonotype was seen many times. As DNA, the CDR3 is TGTGCCAGCAGCTCCGCACTCGCCGCCCTTGGGGACAGGACGTTGCATTCACCCCTCCACTTT. Encoded protein: CASSSALAALGDRTLHSPLHF. The rearrangement joins TRBV11-3 to TRBJ1-6, with 8 bases identical to TRBD1. This CDR3 has 21 residues. V was pared by 4 bases and J by 8 bases, with 25 bases of the junction left unmatched. Germline CDR1 and CDR2: SGHNT and YENEEA.

This clonotype has a count of ten or more. The chain uses TRBV5-1 and TRBJ2-2; 8 nucleotides line up with TRBD2. The CDR3 is 17 amino acids. V lost 2 bases to trimming and J lost 4 bases; unmatched junction nucleotides: 10. Per the germline V gene, CDR1 is SGHRS and CDR2 is YFSETQ. CDR3 DNA: TGCGCCAGCAGCTTTTCCGAAGCGGGGGAGCTCACCGGGGAGCTGTTTTTT. Translating gives CASSFSEAGELTGELFF. The full variable domain, rest sourced from reference TRBV5-1 and TRBJ2-2, is KAGVTQTPRYLIKTRGQQVTLSCSPISGHRSVSWYQQTPGQGLQFLFEYFSETQRNKGNFPGRFSGRQFSNSRSEMNVSTLELGDSALYLCASSFSEAGELTGELFFGEGSRLTVL.

As to this clonotype: The junction departs from the called germline gene at one end, perhaps through a read error. V is TRBV3-1 and J is TRBJ2-1; TRBD2 agrees at 13 bases. CDR3 size: 18 residues. Germline CDR1 LGHDT, CDR2 YNNKEL (reference sequence). The CDR3 DNA follows: TGTGCCAGCACCCAAGGCCCCCCACTAGCGGGGGGGTACAATGAGCAGTTCTTC. Amino acid sequence: CASTQGPPLAGGYNEQFF.

This clonotype showed up many times. This rearrangement joins TRBV20-1 to TRBJ2-1; TRBD2 aligns across 9 bases. The J segment lost 3 bases and the V segment lost 3 bases, leaving 12 bases of the junction unmatched. The CDR3 loop spans 17 amino acids. Per the germline V gene, CDR1 is DFQATT and CDR2 is SNEGSKA (reference sequence). CDR3 in DNA: TGCAGTGCTAGGGCAAGGCAGCGGGAGGTCGACTACAATGAGCAGTTCTTC. This sequence encodes CSARARQREVDYNEQFF.

This clonotype was recorded at least ten times. The chain has TRBV5-1 and TRBJ2-6; possible D gene TRBD1, 6 bases. The CDR3 loop spans 16 amino acids. Per germline, CDR1 SGHRS and CDR2 YFSETQ. V was cut by 3 bases and J by 6 bases, with 16 bases left in between. The CDR3 loop is CASSSDSLNLANVLTF. The CDR3 nucleotides read TGCGCCAGCAGCTCGGACAGCCTTAATCTGGCCAACGTCCTGACTTTC.

The genes are TRBV5-1 and TRBJ2-7; TRBD1 agrees at 9 bases. The CDR3 length is 15 residues. The V gene's germline CDR1 is SGHRS and CDR2 YFSETQ. V trimming: 6 bases; J trimming: 4 bases; junction bases outside the gene matches: 11. CDR3 coding DNA: TGCGCCAGCAAACCTGGACAGGGGTCAGGTTACGAGCAGTACTTC. Protein sequence: CASKPGQGSGYEQYF.

In its sample, this clonotype was seen many times. The rearrangement joins TRBV5-1 to TRBJ2-5; no reliable D call. Germline CDR1 reads SGHRS; CDR2 reads YFSETQ. CDR3 length equals 13 residues. V lost 2 bases to trimming and J lost 1 base, with 6 bases between them. The CDR3 spells CASSFEVQETQYF. In DNA form, the CDR3 reads TGCGCCAGCAGCTTCGAGGTCCAAGAGACCCAGTACTTC.

The sample holds many counts of this clonotype. The V call is TRBV29-1, the J call TRBJ2-5, with a weak D call TRBD2 (5 bases). The CDR3 is 13 residues long. V gave up 4 bases and J gave up 5 bases, with 14 bases separating them. Germline CDR1 and CDR2: SQVTM and ANQGSEA. The CDR3: CSVVPSSGETQYF. CDR3 bases: TGCAGCGTTGTTCCTTCCAGCGGTGAGACCCAGTACTTC.

This sequence joins TRBV28 and TRBJ2-5, with 7 positions matching TRBD2. The J segment lost 5 bases and the V segment lost 4 bases, leaving 13 bases of the junction unmatched. The CDR3 runs 16 residues. CDR1 MDHEN and CDR2 SYDVKM come from the germline V gene. CDR3: CASSSLYKTGRETQYF. The CDR3 nucleotides read TGTGCCAGCAGTTCGCTGTACAAGACCGGGAGGGAGACCCAGTACTTC.

The sample holds a few counts of this clonotype. J is TRBJ2-7 and V is TRBV3-1; possible D gene TRBD2, 5 bases. This CDR3 is 15 amino acids long. Per the germline V gene, CDR1 is LGHDT and CDR2 is YNNKEL (reference sequence). V lost 0 bases to trimming and J lost 0 bases, with 9 bases between them. CDR3 nucleotides: TGTGCCAGCAGCCAAGACGGGATGAGCTCCTACGAGCAGTACTTC. Encoded protein: CASSQDGMSSYEQYF.

The chain uses TRBV11-1 and TRBJ2-7; D gene uncertain. Germline V gene sequence: CDR1 SGHAT, CDR2 FQDESV (reference sequence). The CDR3 consists of 13 residues. Trimming took off 4 bases at V and 5 bases at J, with 12 bases between the two ends. CDR3 coding DNA: TGTGCCAGCAGCTCGTGGGCCACTCACGAGCAGTACTTC. Its protein is CASSSWATHEQYF.

This clonotype was recorded at least ten times. This chain joins TRBV20-1 and TRBJ1-2; D not resolved. CDR3 size: 14 residues. The germline V gene has CDR1 DFQATT and CDR2 SNEGSKA (reference sequence). Trimming shortened V by 6 bases and J by 4 bases, and 18 bases separated the two germline ends. The DNA of the CDR3 is TGCAGTGCAATCCCTTGGCAGCTCTCCTATGGCTACACCTTC. This encodes CSAIPWQLSYGYTF.

The V call is TRBV10-3, the J call TRBJ2-7; D not certain. The CDR3 is made up of 18 amino acids. V lost 6 bases and J 1 base, leaving 25 bases between the germline ends. Germline V CDR1 and CDR2: ENHRY, SYGVKD. Written as DNA, the CDR3 is TGTGCCATCAGCGTCCCCCGTCTTACGGTGAACCCATCCTACGAGCAGTACTTC. Its translation: CAISVPRLTVNPSYEQYF.

This clonotype was counted ten times or more. The chain carries TRBV18 and TRBJ1-4; TRBD1 matches 9 bases. Germline loops: CDR1 KGHSH, CDR2 LQKENI. This CDR3 region has 16 residues. The V and J ends lost 3 bases and 5 bases, in that order; junction bases with no gene match: 7. In DNA form, the CDR3 reads TGTGCCAGCTCACCGAACCGACAGGGGGAGAATGAAAAACTGTTTTTT. Its protein product is CASSPNRQGENEKLFF.

There are a few counts of this clonotype. The gene calls are TRBV7-2 and TRBJ2-7; D remains unclear. The CDR3 consists of 14 residues. V lost 5 bases to trimming and J lost 0 bases, with 11 bases between them. The germline V gene has CDR1 SGHTA and CDR2 FQGNSA. The CDR3 loop is CASSLGPDSYEQYF. The CDR3 DNA is TGTGCCAGCAGCCTAGGACCTGACTCCTACGAGCAGTACTTC.

This clonotype was found a few times. V is TRBV29-1 and J is TRBJ2-5, with D possibly being TRBD1 or TRBD2 (6 bases each). This CDR3 is built from 12 residues. Trimming pared 6 bases from V and 5 bases from J, leaving 13 bases between. Looked up from germline, CDR1 is SQVTM and CDR2 is ANQGSEA. For the CDR3, the DNA is TGCAGCGTGGGACTTACAGGGGAGACCCAGTACTTC. It translates to CSVGLTGETQYF.

This rearrangement joins TRBV15 to TRBJ2-3, with D possibly TRBD2 on 6 matching bases. Trimming removed 5 bases from V and 0 bases from J, with 12 bases in between. The CDR3 is made up of 15 amino acids. Germline-derived CDR1 and CDR2 are LNHNV and YYDKDF (reference sequence). The DNA for the CDR3 is TGTGCCACCAGCCGGGGGAGCGGTAGCACAGATACGCAGTATTTT. As protein: CATSRGSGSTDTQYF.

This clonotype was detected many times. The chain couples TRBV20-1 to TRBJ2-1; the D gene is possibly TRBD2 (6 bases). Germline-derived CDR1 and CDR2 are DFQATT and SNEGSKA (reference sequence). Trimming left V 6 bases short and J 3 bases short, with 9 bases between. CDR3 length: 12 amino acids. The CDR3 DNA follows: TGCAGTGCAAGGACTATCTACAATGAGCAGTTCTTC. It yields the protein CSARTIYNEQFF.

This clonotype was counted between two and nine times. The chain has TRBV6-1 and TRBJ1-5; no reliable D call. CDR1 is MNHNS and CDR2 is SASEGT in the germline V gene. V lost 6 bases, J lost 5 bases, and 11 bases lay in between. This CDR3 spans 13 amino acids. DNA for the CDR3: TGTGCCAGCAGGAGGAGGAGCGATCAGCCCCAGCATTTT. It is translated as CASRRRSDQPQHF.